This T cell receptor (beta chain) was recovered during a study of T-cell memory formation after mild COVID-19. Whole-study context: Clusters of TCRs were largely donor specific.

The CDR3 spans 14 residues. With 5 bases removed from V and 4 bases from J, the gap between germline ends came to 9 bases. Per the germline V gene, CDR1 is SGHTA and CDR2 is FQGNSA. One entry per CDR3 protein results from TCRdb running MiXCR on the 5' RACE reads. The sample records fewer than 250,000 distinct CDR3 sequences, over 9.5% being singletons. Input material: PBMCs or a T cell subset sorted from them (not recorded which). The chain carries TRBV7-2 and TRBJ2-6; D is undetermined. The receptor's source is a man between 18 and 29 years old who had mild COVID-19 (a few samples of this study predate the infection). Cell type and time point are not known. The CDR3 loop is CASSVQWGANVLTF. The CDR3 coding sequence is TGTGCCAGCAGCGTACAGTGGGGGGCCAACGTCCTGACTTTC.